The present entry profiles one T cell receptor beta chain with its context. The antigen is undetermined. This specimen belongs to a study of shared clonotypes between healthy human individuals. Across the whole study: Three plates were used per donor for CD4 naive, three for CD4 memory, two for CD8 naive and one for CD8 memory. Study observations and caveats: Rarefaction showed sorted-subset sequencing was incomplete despite large depth. Non-shared clonotypes displayed generation probabilities falling below those of clonotypes present in all four donors. Researchers found naive subsets generally carried larger estimated richness than memory subsets.

This table comes from immunoSEQ multiplex PCR, and its TCRdb copy is limited to in-frame clones, with some not included. The sample lists about 2.1 million clones, around 93% occurring once. In the naive CD8 group, cells lacked CD45RO and were positively selected for CCR7, so terminally differentiated effector memory CD45RA+ cells were left out. The CDR3 totals 15 residues. CDR1 LGHNA and CDR2 YSLEER come from the germline V gene. V was pared by 0 bases and J by 5 bases, with 13 bases between. This clonotype originated in a man younger than 35 in good health. Some clones in this sample may be carry-over from other donors' samples. Material: naive CD8+ T cells from PBMCs. V is TRBV4-3 and J is TRBJ1-1; no clear D. Here the CDR3 reads CASSQDGAPGTEAFF. DNA of the CDR3: TGCGCCAGCAGCCAAGATGGAGCCCCGGGAACTGAAGCTTTCTTT.